This TCR beta chain originates from a study of identical twins (dated by TCRdb to 2016 to 2017). Turning to the overall study: To test whether fetal clonotypes persist, the study used deep sequencing on TCR alpha and beta repertoires from monozygotic twins, unrelated adults of various ages, and cord blood. To rule out contamination, replicate twin experiments were performed at different times with different library preparation protocols.

The germline ends are 12 bases apart after V is trimmed by 0 bases and J by 3 bases. The CDR3, from cysteine to phenylalanine, totals 17 residues. CDR3 DNA is the only sequence kept; it has 51 bases, read in frame from the first base. The germline V gene yields MNHEY for CDR1 and SVGAGI for CDR2. Every donor in the study was a healthy Caucasian. The twin cohort consisted of three pairs of female monozygotic twins, all aged about 18 to 30 years. Positive isolation kits from Invitrogen were used to isolate CD4+ and CD8+ T cell populations. General findings and caveats noted by the study authors: Fewer insertions were carried by abundant cord blood beta clonotypes, a similar but weaker trend appeared in young adult naive repertoires, and no such trend appeared in memory repertoires. Compared with coincidental sharing between unrelated individuals, out-of-frame TCR alpha sequences shared between twins had an excess of sequences with low generation probability. In monozygotic twins, out-of-frame TCR alpha sharing was systematically underestimated by recombination models, although the models agreed with sharing between unrelated individuals. Invariant T cells such as MAIT and iNKT could partly confound zero-insertion analyses, though diverse VJ usage argued against this for most clonotypes. The excess sharing between twins in beta out-of-frame sequences was weaker because fewer shared sequences reduced the signal-to-noise ratio. Because the same donors could not be followed over many years, the conclusions depended on cross-sectional statistical analysis.

The library relied on 5' RACE. Sequencing was carried out with an Illumina HiSeq 2000. A universal primer binding site was introduced by template switching, and a unique molecular identifier was present in the final cDNA, enabling accurate counting of TCR cDNA molecules. First-strand cDNA for TCR alpha and beta chains was synthesized from specific primers in the conserved constant-segment region. To control for contamination, every cDNA library carried two barcodes: a SMART-Mk sample barcode plus Illumina barcodes. Two successive PCR steps introduced TruSeq adapter sequences along with Illumina sample barcodes. TCR alpha and beta cDNA libraries were sequenced on the Illumina HiSeq platform with custom primers. The authors' pipeline ran thus. MiGEC processed the raw reads to extract unique molecular identifiers, while MiXCR was used to determine the CDR3 positions. For each individual, recombination models were inferred using an EM algorithm with the repgenHMM and IGoR tools. The tcR package in R was used for shared clonotype analysis, with sharing normalized by the product of cloneset sizes. To study raw recombination without the effects of thymic and clonal selection, out-of-frame nonproductive sequences were analyzed. TCRdb cleaned the public reads at Q25 with fastp, built clones with MiXCR and kept in-frame beta chains. Merged by CDR3 protein, the rows form single entries marked with the most common genes and DNA. Clone size and V and J calls follow TCRdb, not the original study. This sample gives about 550,000 distinct CDR3 sequences in total; approximately 20% of them show up just once. The ten largest clones capture approximately 0.48% of the sample.

For this clonotype: What antigen it recognizes has not been identified. Within one base of it there is no much larger clone, and no base qualities were kept.

The same data also went into a second study, on yellow fever vaccine responses in identical twins. Reported in the second study: The T cell response to vaccination in identical twins was reported by the authors to appear partly convergent and partly personalized. The study precisely tracked vaccine-responding T cell clones in identical twins.

The rearranged chain carries TRBV6-5 and TRBJ2-6; the D region possibly corresponds to TRBD1 (6 bases align). This clonotype was sampled from a woman aged 18-29 years in good health. Sequencing was done on a sample of CD4+ T cells sorted from blood. The nucleotide sequence is given as TGTGCCAGCAGTTACTCACCGTACAGGGTTGGGGCCAACGTCCTGACTTTC. It is translated as CASSYSPYRVGANVLTF.